This T cell receptor (beta chain) was captured by sequencing in a study of siplizumab effects on memory and regulatory T cells. Study-wide results and caveats: Neither a naive nor a memory phenotype was assignable to roughly 75-97% of proliferating CD4+ or CD8+ clones. Proliferating siplizumab-culture Treg suppressive function went unconfirmed. Unstimulated naive T cells seemed to show more diversity than memory cells did, and they also seemed to be among the major contributors to the alloresponse.

As concerns this clone: The antigen remains unidentified.

Germline V gene lookup returns CDR1 MNHEY and CDR2 SVGAGI. The CDR3 loop spans 15 amino acids. With V trimmed by 4 bases and J by 0 bases, 6 bases remained unmatched. The protocol was immunoSEQ multiplex PCR, while the TCRdb copy is restricted to in-frame clones and leaves out a portion. The table lists approximately 120,000 clones, roughly nine tenths of them singletons, with roughly 0.75% in the top ten. The sequence derives from a human donor in good health. Sequencing used Tregs sorted from blood. The genes are TRBV6-5 and TRBJ2-7; 7 nucleotides match TRBD1. The CDR3 DNA is TGTGCCAGCAGTTTCCGGAGACAGGGCTCCTACGAGCAGTACTTC. As protein: CASSFRRQGSYEQYF.